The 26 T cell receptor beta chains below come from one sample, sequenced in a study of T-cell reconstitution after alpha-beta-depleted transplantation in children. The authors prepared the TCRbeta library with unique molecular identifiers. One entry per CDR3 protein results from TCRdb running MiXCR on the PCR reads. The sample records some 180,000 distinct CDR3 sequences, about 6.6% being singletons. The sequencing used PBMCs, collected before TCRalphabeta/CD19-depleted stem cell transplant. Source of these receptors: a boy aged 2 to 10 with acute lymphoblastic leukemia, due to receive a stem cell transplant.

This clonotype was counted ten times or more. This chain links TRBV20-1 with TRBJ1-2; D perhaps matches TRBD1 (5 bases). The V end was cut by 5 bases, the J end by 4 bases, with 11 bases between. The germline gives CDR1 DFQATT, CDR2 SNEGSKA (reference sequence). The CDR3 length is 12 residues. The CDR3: CSASGAGYGYTF. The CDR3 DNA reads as TGCAGTGCTTCCGGGGCAGGCTATGGCTACACCTTC.

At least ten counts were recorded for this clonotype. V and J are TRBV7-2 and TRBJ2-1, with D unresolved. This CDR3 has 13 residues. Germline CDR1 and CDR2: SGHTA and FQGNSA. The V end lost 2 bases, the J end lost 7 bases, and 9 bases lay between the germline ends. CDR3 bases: TGTGCCAGCAGCTTATATGAACTAAATGAGCAGTTCTTC. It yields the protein CASSLYELNEQFF.

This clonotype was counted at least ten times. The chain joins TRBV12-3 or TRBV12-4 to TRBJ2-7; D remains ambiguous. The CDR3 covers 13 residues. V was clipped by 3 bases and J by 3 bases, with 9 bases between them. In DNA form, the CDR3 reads TGTGCCAGCAGTTTTGGACCCAACTACGAGCAGTACTTC. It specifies CASSFGPNYEQYF.

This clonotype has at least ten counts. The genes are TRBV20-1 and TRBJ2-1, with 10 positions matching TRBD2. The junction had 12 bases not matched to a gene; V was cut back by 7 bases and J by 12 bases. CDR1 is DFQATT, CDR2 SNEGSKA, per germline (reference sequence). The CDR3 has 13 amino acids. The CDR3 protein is CSEVVAGGRGQFF. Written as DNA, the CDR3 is TGCAGTGAGGTGGTAGCGGGGGGCAGGGGGCAGTTCTTC.

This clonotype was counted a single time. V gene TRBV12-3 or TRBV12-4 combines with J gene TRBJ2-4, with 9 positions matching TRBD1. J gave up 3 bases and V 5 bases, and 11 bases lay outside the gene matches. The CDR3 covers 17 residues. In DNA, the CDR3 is TGTGCCAGCAGTCCCAGAGGGACAGGGATCGGCAAAAACATTCAGTACTTC. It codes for CASSPRGTGIGKNIQYF.

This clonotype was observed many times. The CDR3 loop is CASSARDWGNQPQHF. The CDR3 bases are TGTGCCAGCAGCGCCAGGGATTGGGGCAATCAGCCCCAGCATTTT. The chain recombines TRBV3-1 with TRBJ1-5, with D possibly TRBD1 on 5 matching bases. Germline CDR1 reads LGHDT; CDR2 reads YNNKEL (reference sequence). Trimming stripped 5 bases from V and 2 bases from J, with 13 bases between. CDR3 length equals 15 residues. The variable domain in full, with the rest retrieved from reference TRBV3-1 and TRBJ1-5, is DTAVSQTPKYLVTQMGNDKSIKCEQNLGHDTMYWYKQDSKKFLKIMFSYNNKELIINETVPNRFSPKSPDKAHLNLHINSLELGDSAVYFCASSARDWGNQPQHFGDGTRLSIL.

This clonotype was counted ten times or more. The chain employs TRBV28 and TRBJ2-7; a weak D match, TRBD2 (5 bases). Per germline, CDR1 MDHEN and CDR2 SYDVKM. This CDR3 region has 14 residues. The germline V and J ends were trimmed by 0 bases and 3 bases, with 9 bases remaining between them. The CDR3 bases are TGTGCCAGCAGTTTATGGACCCGGGACTACGAGCAGTACTTC. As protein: CASSLWTRDYEQYF.

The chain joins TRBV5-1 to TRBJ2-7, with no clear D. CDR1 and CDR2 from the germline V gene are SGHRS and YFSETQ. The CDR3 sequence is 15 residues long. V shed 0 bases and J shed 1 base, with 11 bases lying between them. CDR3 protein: CASSLVATASYEQYF. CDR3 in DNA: TGCGCCAGCAGCTTGGTGGCCACTGCTTCCTACGAGCAGTACTTC.

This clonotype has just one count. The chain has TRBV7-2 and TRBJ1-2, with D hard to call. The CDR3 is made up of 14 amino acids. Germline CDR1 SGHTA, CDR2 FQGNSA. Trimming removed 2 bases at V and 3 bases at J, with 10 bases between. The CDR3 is CASSLRQTDYGYTF. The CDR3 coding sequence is TGTGCCAGCAGCTTACGGCAGACCGACTATGGCTACACCTTC.

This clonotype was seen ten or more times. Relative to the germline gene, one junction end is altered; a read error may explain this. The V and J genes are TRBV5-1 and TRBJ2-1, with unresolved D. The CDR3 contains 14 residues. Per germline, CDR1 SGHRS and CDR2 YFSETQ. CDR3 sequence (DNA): TGCGCCAGCACCTTGGATACAGTCCGCAATGAGCAGTTCTTC. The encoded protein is CASTLDTVRNEQFF.

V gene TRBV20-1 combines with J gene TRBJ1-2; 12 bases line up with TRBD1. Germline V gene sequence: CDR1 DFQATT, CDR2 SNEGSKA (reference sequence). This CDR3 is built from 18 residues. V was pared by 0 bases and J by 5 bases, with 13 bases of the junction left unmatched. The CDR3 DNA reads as TGCAGTGCTAGAGATCACAGGGCGGGACAGGGGGCGGAATATGGCTACACCTTC. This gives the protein CSARDHRAGQGAEYGYTF.

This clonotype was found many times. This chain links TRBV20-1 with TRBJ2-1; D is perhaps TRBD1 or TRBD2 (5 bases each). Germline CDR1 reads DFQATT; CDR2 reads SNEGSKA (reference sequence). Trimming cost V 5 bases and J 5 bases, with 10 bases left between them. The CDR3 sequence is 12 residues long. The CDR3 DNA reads TGCAGTGCTGGGGGAGCACACAATGAGCAGTTCTTC. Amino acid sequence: CSAGGAHNEQFF.

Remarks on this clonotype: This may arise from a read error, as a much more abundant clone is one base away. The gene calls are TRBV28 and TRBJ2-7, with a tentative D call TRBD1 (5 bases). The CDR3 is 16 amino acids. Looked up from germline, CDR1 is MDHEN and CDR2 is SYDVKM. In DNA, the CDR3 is TGTGACAGCAACCTACGGCCAGGGATTTTAACCTACGAGCAGTACTTC. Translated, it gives CDSNLRPGILTYEQYF.

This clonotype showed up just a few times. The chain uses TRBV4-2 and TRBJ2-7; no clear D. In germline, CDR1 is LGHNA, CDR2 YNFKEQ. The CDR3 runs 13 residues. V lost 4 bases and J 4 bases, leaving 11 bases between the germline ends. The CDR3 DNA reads TGTGCCAGCAGCCCCGGCCCGCAGTACGAGCAGTACTTC. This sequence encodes CASSPGPQYEQYF.

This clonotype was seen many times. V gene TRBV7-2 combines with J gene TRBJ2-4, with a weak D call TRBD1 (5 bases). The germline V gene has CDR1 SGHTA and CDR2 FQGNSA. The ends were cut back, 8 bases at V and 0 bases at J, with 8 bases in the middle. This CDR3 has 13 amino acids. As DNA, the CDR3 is TGTGCCAGCGGAAGGGGAGCCAAAAACATTCAGTACTTC. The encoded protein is CASGRGAKNIQYF.

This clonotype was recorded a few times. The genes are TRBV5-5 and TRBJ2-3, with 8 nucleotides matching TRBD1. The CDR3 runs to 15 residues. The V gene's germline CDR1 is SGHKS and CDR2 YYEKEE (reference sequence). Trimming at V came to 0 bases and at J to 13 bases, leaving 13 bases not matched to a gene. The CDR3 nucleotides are TGTGCCAGCAGCTTGGGAGGAACATCGACAGGGGCAGAGTATTTT. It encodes CASSLGGTSTGAEYF.

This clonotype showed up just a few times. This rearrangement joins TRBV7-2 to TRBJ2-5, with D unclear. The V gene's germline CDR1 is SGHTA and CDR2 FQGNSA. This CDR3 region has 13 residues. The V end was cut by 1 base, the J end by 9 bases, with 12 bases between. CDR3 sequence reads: CASSLDKPHPQYF. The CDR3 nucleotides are TGTGCCAGCAGCTTAGACAAGCCACATCCCCAGTACTTC.

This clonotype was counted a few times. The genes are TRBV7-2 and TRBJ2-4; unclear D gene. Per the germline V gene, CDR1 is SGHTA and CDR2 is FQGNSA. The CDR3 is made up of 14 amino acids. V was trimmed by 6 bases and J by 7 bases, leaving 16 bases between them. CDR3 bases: TGTGCCAGCAGGGCTACGGCAGACGGCAACATTCAGTACTTC. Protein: CASRATADGNIQYF.

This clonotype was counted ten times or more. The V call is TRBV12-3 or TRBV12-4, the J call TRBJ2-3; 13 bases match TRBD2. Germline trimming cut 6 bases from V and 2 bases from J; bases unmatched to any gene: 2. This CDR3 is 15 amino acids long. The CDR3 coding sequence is TGTGCCAGCAGAGGACTAGCGGGAGCCACAGATACGCAGTATTTT. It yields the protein CASRGLAGATDTQYF.

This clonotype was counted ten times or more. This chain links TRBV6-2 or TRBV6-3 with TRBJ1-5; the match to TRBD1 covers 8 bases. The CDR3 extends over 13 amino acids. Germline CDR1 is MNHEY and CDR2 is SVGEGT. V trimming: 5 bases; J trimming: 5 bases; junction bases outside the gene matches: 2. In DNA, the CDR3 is TGTGCCAGCAGTACGACAGGGGATCAGCCCCAGCATTTT. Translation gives CASSTTGDQPQHF.

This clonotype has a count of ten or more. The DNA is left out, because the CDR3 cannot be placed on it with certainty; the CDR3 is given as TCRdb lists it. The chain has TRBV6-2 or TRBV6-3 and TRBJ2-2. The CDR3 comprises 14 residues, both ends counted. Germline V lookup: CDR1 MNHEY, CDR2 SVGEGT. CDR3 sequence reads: CASSDSVAGELFFF.

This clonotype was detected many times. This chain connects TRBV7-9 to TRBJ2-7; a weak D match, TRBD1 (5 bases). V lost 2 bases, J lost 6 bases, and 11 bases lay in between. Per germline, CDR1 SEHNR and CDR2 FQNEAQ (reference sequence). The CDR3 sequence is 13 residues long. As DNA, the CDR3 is TGTGCCAGCAGCTTAACGGCAGGGTCCGAGCAGTACTTC. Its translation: CASSLTAGSEQYF.

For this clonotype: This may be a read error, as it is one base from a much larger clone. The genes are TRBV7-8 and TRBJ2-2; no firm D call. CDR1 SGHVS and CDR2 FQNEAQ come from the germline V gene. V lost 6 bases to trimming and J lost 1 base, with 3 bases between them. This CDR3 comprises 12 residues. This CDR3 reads CASRKNTGELFF. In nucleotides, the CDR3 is TGTGCCAGCAGGAAGAACACCGGGGAGCTGTTTTTT.

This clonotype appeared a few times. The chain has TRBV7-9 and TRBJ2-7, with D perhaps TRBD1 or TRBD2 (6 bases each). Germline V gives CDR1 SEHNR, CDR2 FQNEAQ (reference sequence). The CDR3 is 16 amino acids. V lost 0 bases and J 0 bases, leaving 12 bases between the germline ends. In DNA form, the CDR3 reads TGTGCCAGCAGCTTAGCCGCAGGGGAGGCCTCCTACGAGCAGTACTTC. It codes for CASSLAAGEASYEQYF.

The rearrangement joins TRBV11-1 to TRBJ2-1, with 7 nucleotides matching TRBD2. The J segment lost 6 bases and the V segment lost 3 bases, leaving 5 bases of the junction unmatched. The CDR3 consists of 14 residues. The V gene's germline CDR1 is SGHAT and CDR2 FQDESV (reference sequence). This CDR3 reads CASSLGLAVNEQFF. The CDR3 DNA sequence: TGTGCCAGCAGCTTGGGGCTAGCGGTCAATGAGCAGTTCTTC.

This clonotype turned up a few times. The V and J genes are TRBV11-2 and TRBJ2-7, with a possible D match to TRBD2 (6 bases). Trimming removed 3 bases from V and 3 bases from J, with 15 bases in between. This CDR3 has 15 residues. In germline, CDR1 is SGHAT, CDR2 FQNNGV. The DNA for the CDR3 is TGTGCCAGCAGCTTTGGTATTATGCGGGACTACGAGCAGTACTTC. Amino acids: CASSFGIMRDYEQYF.